This T cell receptor beta chain was observed in a study of CD8+ T cells in alopecia areata. The CDR3 length is 15 residues. J was trimmed by 4 bases and V by 0 bases; bases with no gene match: 4. Germline CDR1 MNHNS, CDR2 SASEGT. Investigators isolated RNA and reverse transcribed it into cDNA to act as the sequencing template. Repertoires were generated with immunoSEQ multiplex PCR, while TCRdb's copy carries only in-frame clones and drops some. The profile shows some 56,000 clones, over 95% of them singletons. This receptor was identified in a human donor with alopecia areata. The V call is TRBV6-1, the J call TRBJ2-7; 9 bases fit TRBD2. Sequences were derived from CD8+ T cells sorted from blood, sampled at week 0. CDR3 residues: CASSEARLAGYEQYF. The CDR3 DNA follows: TGTGCCAGCAGTGAAGCGAGGCTAGCGGGATACGAGCAGTACTTC.